One sample yielded the 24 T cell receptor beta chains listed below, sequenced in a study of cytomegalovirus exposure and HLA in healthy donors. 60 Vbeta and 13 Jbeta primers were used in PCR. Some clones are missing from TCRdb's copy, which holds only in-frame ones; the method was immunoSEQ multiplex PCR. The table includes fewer than 140,000 clones, approximately 79% detected once. The sequenced sample consisted of PBMCs. The origin of the receptors is a man in his sixties in good health and CMV-seronegative.

The V and J genes are TRBV28 and TRBJ2-2, with TRBD2 matching 7 bases. V shed 8 bases, J shed 0 bases, and the junction held 6 bases outside the gene matches. The CDR3 totals 15 residues. CDR1 and CDR2 from the germline V gene are MDHEN and SYDVKM. The CDR3, as DNA: TGTGCCAGCCGGTGGGGGGGGGCGAACACCGGGGAGCTGTTTTTT. This sequence encodes CASRWGGANTGELFF.

The chain uses TRBV28 and TRBJ1-5; D is perhaps TRBD1 (5 bases). Germline CDR1 and CDR2: MDHEN and SYDVKM. The CDR3 is made up of 15 amino acids. The ends were cut back, 2 bases at V and 2 bases at J, with 10 bases in the middle. In DNA form, the CDR3 reads TGTGCCAGCAGTTTACCCAGGGCAGGCAATCAGCCCCAGCATTTT. This sequence encodes CASSLPRAGNQPQHF.

The V and J genes are TRBV5-1 and TRBJ1-2; D might be TRBD1 (5 bases). Trimming removed 2 bases at V and 8 bases at J, with 10 bases between. Germline loops: CDR1 SGHRS, CDR2 YFSETQ. The CDR3 runs to 12 residues. CDR3 DNA sequence: TGCGCCAGCAGCTTTTTGGGGGGGGGCTACACCTTC. Translated, it gives CASSFLGGGYTF.

The genes are TRBV7-9 and TRBJ2-2; D remains ambiguous. This CDR3 contains 10 residues. The V gene's germline CDR1 is SEHNR and CDR2 FQNEAQ (reference sequence). CDR3 residues: CSVYTGELFF. CDR3 coding DNA: TGTTCCGTTTACACCGGGGAGCTGTTTTTT.

V is TRBV5-1 and J is TRBJ2-7; D remains ambiguous. This CDR3 spans 13 amino acids. Trimming left V 5 bases short and J 4 bases short, with 13 bases between. CDR1 and CDR2 (germline): SGHRS, YFSETQ. CDR3 DNA sequence: TGCGCCAGCAGTTTGAAAGCGCGGTACGAGCAGTACGTC. It codes for CASSLKARYEQYV.

The chain couples TRBV2 to TRBJ1-6; TRBD1 agrees at 9 bases. Per germline, CDR1 SNHLY and CDR2 FYNNEI. Unmatched junction bases numbered 3, after V lost 2 bases and J lost 7 bases. The CDR3 has 15 residues. The CDR3 sequence: CASSELGQGNSPLHF. CDR3 nucleotides: TGTGCCAGCAGTGAACTGGGACAGGGAAATTCACCCCTCCACTTT.

The rearrangement uses TRBV28 and TRBJ1-2; 7 bases are a match to TRBD1. J was trimmed by 8 bases and V by 1 base; bases with no gene match: 16. CDR3 length: 17 amino acids. The germline gives CDR1 MDHEN, CDR2 SYDVKM. CDR3 sequence reads: CASSLYGGRDSRFGYTF. Here the CDR3 DNA reads TGTGCCAGCAGTTTATACGGGGGCCGGGACAGTAGGTTCGGCTACACCTTC.

The chain joins TRBV7-6 to TRBJ2-5; D is uncertain. Germline V CDR1 and CDR2: SGHVS, FNYEAQ. The CDR3 length is 12 residues. The V end was cut by 3 bases, the J end by 5 bases, with 7 bases between. CDR3 DNA sequence: TGTGCCAGCAGCTTCCTTTCGGAGACCCAGTACTTC. Its protein is CASSFLSETQYF.

The count of this clone is one. The gene calls are TRBV7-9 and TRBJ1-6; 10 bases align to TRBD1. Germline loops: CDR1 SEHNR, CDR2 FQNEAQ (reference sequence). With V trimmed by 3 bases and J by 4 bases, 3 bases remained unmatched. This CDR3 comprises 16 residues. The CDR3 protein is CASSLTGGVYNSPLHF. In nucleotides, the CDR3 is TGTGCCAGCAGCTTGACAGGGGGCGTTTATAATTCACCCCTCCACTTT.

The CDR3 loop is CASSLTAGVYQETQYF. CDR3 DNA sequence: TGTGCCAGCAGCCTTACAGCGGGTGTTTACCAAGAGACCCAGTACTTC. The chain carries TRBV14 and TRBJ2-5; a possible D gene is TRBD2 (6 bases). Trimming cost V 4 bases and J 0 bases, with 15 bases left between them. The CDR3 has 16 amino acids. The germline V gene encodes CDR1 SGHDN and CDR2 FVKESK.

The chain links TRBV29-1 to TRBJ1-3, with a weak D call TRBD1 (5 bases). Trimming removed 4 bases from V and 0 bases from J, with 7 bases in between. This CDR3 is 13 amino acids long. In germline, CDR1 is SQVTM, CDR2 ANQGSEA. The DNA of the CDR3 is TGCAGCGTTGTGGGGGGCTCTGGAAACACCATATATTTT. Its protein product is CSVVGGSGNTIYF.

The chain uses TRBV27 and TRBJ1-1, with unresolved D. The CDR3 is 13 residues long. Trimming shortened V by 3 bases and J by 1 base, and 6 bases separated the two germline ends. Germline V gene data show CDR1 as MNHEY and CDR2 as SMNVEV (reference sequence). CDR3 DNA: TGTGCCAGCAGTTTGGAGGCGAACACTGAAGCTTTCTTT. This encodes CASSLEANTEAFF.

The chain recombines TRBV12-5 with TRBJ1-4; TRBD1 matches 11 bases. The CDR3 spans 15 residues. CDR1 and CDR2 from the germline V gene are LGHNT and FRNRAP. The J segment lost 7 bases and the V segment lost 1 base, leaving 2 bases of the junction unmatched. The CDR3 spells CASGLGTGGGEKLFF. CDR3 in DNA: TGTGCTAGTGGTTTGGGGACAGGGGGCGGTGAAAAACTGTTTTTT.

For the CDR3, the DNA is TGTGCCAGCAGTTTATGGGGTCGGGATCGTGAAGCTTTCTTT. This encodes CASSLWGRDREAFF. This sequence joins TRBV27 and TRBJ1-1, with no clear D. V lost 1 base to trimming and J lost 7 bases, with 13 bases between them. The CDR3 contains 14 residues. Germline assignment: CDR1 MNHEY and CDR2 SMNVEV (reference sequence).

This chain uses TRBV7-9 with TRBJ1-1, with TRBD1 as a possible D gene (6 bases). This CDR3 has 16 residues. CDR1 and CDR2 (germline): SEHNR, FQNEAQ (reference sequence). V gave up 2 bases and J gave up 1 base, with 14 bases separating them. The CDR3 spells CASSLPLGHTNTEAFF. CDR3 DNA: TGTGCCAGCAGCTTACCGCTGGGACACACGAACACTGAAGCTTTCTTT. Full variable domain (missing parts from reference TRBV7-9 and TRBJ1-1): DTGVSQNPRHKITKRGQNVTFRCDPISEHNRLYWYRQTLGQGPEFLTYFQNEAQLEKSRLLSDRFSAERPKGSFSTLEIQRTEQGDSAMYLCASSLPLGHTNTEAFFGQGTRLTVV.

This chain links TRBV11-2 with TRBJ1-3; 8 nucleotides line up with TRBD1. CDR3 size: 16 residues. Trimming removed 5 bases from V and 4 bases from J; junction bases left unmatched: 10. Germline CDR1 SGHAT, CDR2 FQNNGV. The chain's CDR3 is CASSHRTGLFGNTIYF. CDR3 coding DNA: TGTGCCAGCAGCCACCGGACAGGGCTTTTCGGAAACACCATATATTTT. Full variable domain (outside the CDR3, taken from reference TRBV11-2 and TRBJ1-3): EAGVAQSPRYKIIEKRQSVAFWCNPISGHATLYWYQQILGQGPKLLIQFQNNGVVDDSQLPKDRFSAERLKGVDSTLKIQPAKLEDSAVYLCASSHRTGLFGNTIYFGEGSWLTVV.

The chain couples TRBV28 to TRBJ1-3; TRBD1 matches 7 bases. CDR1 and CDR2 (germline): MDHEN, SYDVKM. The ends lost 5 bases at V and 2 bases at J; junction bases unmatched: 6. The CDR3 has 15 amino acids. The CDR3, as DNA: TGTGCCAGCAGTACTCAAGGGGGCGCTGGAAACACCATATATTTT. Residues: CASSTQGGAGNTIYF. Using reference TRBV28 and TRBJ1-3 for the parts outside the CDR3, the full variable domain is DVKVTQSSRYLVKRTGEKVFLECVQDMDHENMFWYRQDPGLGLRLIYFSYDVKMKEKGDIPEGYSVSREKKERFSLILESASTNQTSMYLCASSTQGGAGNTIYFGEGSWLTVV.

This clone occurred a few times. The rearrangement uses TRBV5-1 and TRBJ2-3; 12 bases line up with TRBD2. Looked up from germline, CDR1 is SGHRS and CDR2 is YFSETQ. V was clipped by 4 bases and J by 6 bases; unmatched bases: 6. The CDR3 consists of 15 residues. CDR3 bases: TGCGCCAGCAGCCTAGCTAGCGGGGGGGAGGATACGCAGTATTTT. Translation gives CASSLASGGEDTQYF.

The CDR3 reads CASSFLDRGGSPLHF. The CDR3 bases are TGTGCCAGCAGTTTCTTGGACAGGGGAGGCTCACCCCTCCACTTT. The V gene is TRBV28, the J gene TRBJ1-6, with 9 bases that match TRBD1. The germline gives CDR1 MDHEN, CDR2 SYDVKM. Trimming at V came to 3 bases and at J to 10 bases, leaving 7 bases not matched to a gene. The CDR3 totals 15 residues.

The V gene is TRBV6-5, the J gene TRBJ1-3; no definite D call. This CDR3 has 14 residues. V lost 3 bases and J lost 2, with 8 bases in between. Germline CDR1 and CDR2: MNHEY and SVGAGI. CDR3 sequence (DNA): TGTGCCAGCAGTTATCAGGTGGCTGGAAACACCATATATTTT. Translating gives CASSYQVAGNTIYF.

This chain links TRBV4-3 with TRBJ1-1; D remains ambiguous. V was shortened by 4 bases and J by 1 base, with 10 bases between the two germline ends. The CDR3 sequence is 14 residues long. Germline V gives CDR1 LGHNA, CDR2 YSLEER. The CDR3 reads CASSPTETNTEAFF. CDR3 DNA: TGCGCCAGCAGCCCAACAGAGACGAACACTGAAGCTTTCTTT.

The J gene is TRBJ1-5, the V gene TRBV18, with D possibly being TRBD1 (5 bases). Germline V gene sequence: CDR1 KGHSH, CDR2 LQKENI. This CDR3 is built from 13 residues. V dropped 4 bases and J dropped 7 bases, with 11 bases sitting between them. The CDR3 DNA is TGTGCCAGCTCACAGGGGCGGGAACAGCCCCAGCATTTT. Encoded protein: CASSQGREQPQHF.

A single count supports this clone. This chain uses TRBV6-1 with TRBJ2-1; possibly TRBD1 for D (5 bases). Trimming took 1 base from V and 4 from J, leaving 11 bases between them. The germline gives CDR1 MNHNS, CDR2 SASEGT. The CDR3 runs 15 residues. The CDR3 reads CASSEGGSRYNEQFF. As DNA, the CDR3 is TGTGCCAGCAGTGAAGGGGGCTCCCGATACAATGAGCAGTTCTTC.

The J gene is TRBJ2-5, the V gene TRBV5-6; TRBD2 matches at 13 bases. Germline CDR1 reads SGHDT; CDR2 reads YYEEEE. Losses at the gene ends were 4 bases for V and 3 bases for J; bases not matched to a gene: 9. The CDR3 consists of 17 residues. CDR3 sequence (DNA): TGTGCCAGCAGCCTACCGGGACTAGCGGGGAAAGAAGAGACCCAGTACTTC. Translating it yields CASSLPGLAGKEETQYF.